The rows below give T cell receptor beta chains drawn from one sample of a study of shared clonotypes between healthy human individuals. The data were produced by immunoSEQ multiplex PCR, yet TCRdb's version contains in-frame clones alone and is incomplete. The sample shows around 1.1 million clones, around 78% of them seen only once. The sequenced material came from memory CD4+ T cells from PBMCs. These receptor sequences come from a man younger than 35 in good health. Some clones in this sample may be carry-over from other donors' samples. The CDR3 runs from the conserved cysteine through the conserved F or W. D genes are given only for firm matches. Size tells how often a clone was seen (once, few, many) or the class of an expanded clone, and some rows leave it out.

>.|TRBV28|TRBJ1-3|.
TGTGCCAGCAGTTTCCTTTTTGCCAGCTCTGGAAACACCATATATTTT
CASSFLFASSGNTIYF
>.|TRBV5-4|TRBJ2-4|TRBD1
TGTGCCAGCAGCACTGGACAGGGGCAAAACATTCAGTACTTC
CASSTGQGQNIQYF
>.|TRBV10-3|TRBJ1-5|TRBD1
TGTGCCACCAAAAGGACAGGGAATCCGGATCAGCCCCAGCATTTT
CATKRTGNPDQPQHF
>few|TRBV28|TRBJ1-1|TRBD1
TGTGCCAGCACCCAGACAGGGTTGGGTGAAGCTTTCTTT
CASTQTGLGEAFF
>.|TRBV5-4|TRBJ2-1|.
TGTGCCAGCAGCGAGGGGGGGACAGAGCACAATGAGCAGTTCTTC
CASSEGGTEHNEQFF
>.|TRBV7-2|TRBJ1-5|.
TGTGCCAGCAGCTTAGGACTTGATCAGCCCCAGCATTTT
CASSLGLDQPQHF
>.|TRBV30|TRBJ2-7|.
TGTGCCTGGAGTAAAATAGCGATCGAGCAGTACTTC
CAWSKIAIEQYF
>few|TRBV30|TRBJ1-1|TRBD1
TGTGCCTGGGGGGTGAAGACAGGGACGAACACTGAAGCTTTCTTT
CAWGVKTGTNTEAFF
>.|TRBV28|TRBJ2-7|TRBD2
TGTGCCAGCAGTTTATCTAGCGGGAGGGCCGAGCAGTACTTC
CASSLSSGRAEQYF
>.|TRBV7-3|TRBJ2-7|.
TGTGCCAGCAGCTTAGGGCCCAGCTCCTACGAGCAGTACTTC
CASSLGPSSYEQYF
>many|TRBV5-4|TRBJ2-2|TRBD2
TGTGCCAGCAGCCGACTAGCGGGACGCAGCGGGGAGCTGTTTTTT
CASSRLAGRSGELFF